This TCR beta chain was identified in a study of T cell repertoires in cytomegalovirus infection. Background on the study: Indications came from public TCR beta signatures; they pointed to CMV infection and to a matching HLA type.

Study-level points and caveats: CMV-specific TCR beta clonotypes restricted by HLA-C dominated the ex vivo response. Public TCR beta family frequency separated CMV-and-HLA carriers, including in an independent cohort.

With regard to this clonotype: Antigen specificity is unknown.

Trimming removed 10 bases from V and 2 bases from J; junction bases left unmatched: 8. Germline values: CDR1 ENHRY, CDR2 SYGVKD. The CDR3 covers 13 residues. Each CDR3 protein gets one entry after TCRdb re-called the reads with MiXCR. The sample gives 350,000 to 450,000 distinct CDR3 sequences, about a sixth of which show up once; around 9.3% is in the top ten. This receptor was taken from a human donor in good health (CMV status not recorded). Some clones in this sample may be carry-over from other donors' samples. The rearrangement uses TRBV10-3 and TRBJ2-7; TRBD2 aligns across 7 bases. The sample was PBMCs. CDR3 in amino acids: CATADGLAYEQYF. CDR3 in DNA: TGTGCCACCGCGGACGGACTAGCCTACGAGCAGTACTTC.